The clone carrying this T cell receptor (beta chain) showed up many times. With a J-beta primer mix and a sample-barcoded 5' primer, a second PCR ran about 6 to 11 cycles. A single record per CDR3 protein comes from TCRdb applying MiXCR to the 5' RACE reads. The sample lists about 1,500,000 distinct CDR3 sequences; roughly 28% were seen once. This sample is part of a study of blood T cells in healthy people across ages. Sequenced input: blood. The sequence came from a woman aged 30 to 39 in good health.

The CDR3 loop is CASSLQTYNEQFF. In DNA form, the CDR3 reads TGTGCCAGCAGTCTCCAGACTTACAATGAGCAGTTCTTC. The rearrangement links TRBV12-3 or TRBV12-4 to TRBJ2-1; no clear D gene. Trimming pared 5 bases from V and 4 bases from J, leaving 9 bases between. The CDR3 consists of 13 residues.